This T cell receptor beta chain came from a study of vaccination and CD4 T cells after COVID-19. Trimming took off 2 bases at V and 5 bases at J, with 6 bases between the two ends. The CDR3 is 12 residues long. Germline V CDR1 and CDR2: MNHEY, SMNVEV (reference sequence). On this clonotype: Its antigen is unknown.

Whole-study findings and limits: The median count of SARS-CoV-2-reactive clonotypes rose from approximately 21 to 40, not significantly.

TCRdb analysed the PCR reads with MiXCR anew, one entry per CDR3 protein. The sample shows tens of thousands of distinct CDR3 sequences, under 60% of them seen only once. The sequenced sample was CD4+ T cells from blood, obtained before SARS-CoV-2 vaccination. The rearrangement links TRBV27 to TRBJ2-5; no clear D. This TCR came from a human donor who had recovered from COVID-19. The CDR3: CASSLEQETQYF. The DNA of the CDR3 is TGTGCCAGCAGTTTAGAACAGGAGACCCAGTACTTC.